This is a list of T cell receptor beta chains from one sample in a study of metastatic and nonmetastatic thyroid tumors. TCRdb recomputed clones from the PCR reads via MiXCR. The table records about 60,000 clones, 16% of them present only once. Material for sequencing was blood. The receptor set was obtained from a male donor with papillary thyroid cancer or a benign thyroid nodule (not recorded which). Some clones in this sample may be carry-over from other donors' samples. CDR3s leave out the opening cysteine and the closing phenylalanine or tryptophan. Only some rows state a clone size, as once, few, many or a class for expanded clones.

TRBV6-1 | few | ASSAVPGWEQY
TRBV20-1 | many | SARAANQETQY
TRBV11-1 | NA | ASSPRLAWVPYNEQF
TRBV10-3 | many | AISEQEGTYEQY
TRBV9 | once | ASSLFSGQSNTWELF
TRBV5-1 | many | ASSLTTGRTEAF
TRBV2 | many | ASSEGAGQGDSPLH
TRBV7-2 | few | ASSRDNNQPQH
TRBV7-2 | NA | ASSLAPGVSYEQY
TRBV2 | many | ASSDSAGNHGELF
TRBV9 | many | ASSDYAGLGNEKLF
TRBV6-2/TRBV6-3 | many | ASSPRTGSNQPQH